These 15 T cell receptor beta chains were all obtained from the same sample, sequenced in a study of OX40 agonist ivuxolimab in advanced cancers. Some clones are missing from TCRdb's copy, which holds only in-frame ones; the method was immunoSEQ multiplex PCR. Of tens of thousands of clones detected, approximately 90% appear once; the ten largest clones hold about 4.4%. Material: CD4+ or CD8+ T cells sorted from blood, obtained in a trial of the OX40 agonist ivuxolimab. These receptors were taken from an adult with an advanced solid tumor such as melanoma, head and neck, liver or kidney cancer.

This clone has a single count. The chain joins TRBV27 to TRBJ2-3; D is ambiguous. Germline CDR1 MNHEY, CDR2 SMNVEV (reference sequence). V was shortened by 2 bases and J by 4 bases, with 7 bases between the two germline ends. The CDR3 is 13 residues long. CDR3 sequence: CASSLGPPDTQYF. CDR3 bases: TGTGCCAGCAGTTTAGGGCCCCCAGATACGCAGTATTTT.

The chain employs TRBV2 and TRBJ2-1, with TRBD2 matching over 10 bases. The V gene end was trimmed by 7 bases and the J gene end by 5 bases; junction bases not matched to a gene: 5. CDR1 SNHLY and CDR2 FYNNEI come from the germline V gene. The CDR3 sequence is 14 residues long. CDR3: CASTSGGEDNEQFF. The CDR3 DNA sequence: TGTGCCAGCACTAGCGGGGGAGAGGACAATGAGCAGTTCTTC.

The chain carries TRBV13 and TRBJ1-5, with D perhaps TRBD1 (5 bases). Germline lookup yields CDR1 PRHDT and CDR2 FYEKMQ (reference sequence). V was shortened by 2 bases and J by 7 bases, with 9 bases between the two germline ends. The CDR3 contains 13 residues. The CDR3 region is CASSLWGEQPQHF. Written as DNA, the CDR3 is TGTGCCAGCAGCTTATGGGGGGAACAGCCCCAGCATTTT.

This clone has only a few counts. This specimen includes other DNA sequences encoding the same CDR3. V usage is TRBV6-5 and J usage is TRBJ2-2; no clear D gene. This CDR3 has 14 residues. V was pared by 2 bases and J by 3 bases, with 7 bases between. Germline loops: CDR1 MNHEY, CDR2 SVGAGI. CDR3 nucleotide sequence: TGTGCCAGCAGTTACGGGGTGGACACCGGGGAGCTGTTTTTT. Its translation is CASSYGVDTGELFF.

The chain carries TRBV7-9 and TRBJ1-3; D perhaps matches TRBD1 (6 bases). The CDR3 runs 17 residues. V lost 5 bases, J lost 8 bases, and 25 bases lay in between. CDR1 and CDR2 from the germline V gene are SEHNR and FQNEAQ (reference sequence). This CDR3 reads CASSLTPSTADRYTIYF. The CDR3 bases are TGTGCCAGCAGCCTGACCCCCTCGACGGCCGACAGGTACACCATATATTTT. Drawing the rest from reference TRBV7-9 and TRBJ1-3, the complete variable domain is DTGVSQNPRHKITKRGQNVTFRCDPISEHNRLYWYRQTLGQGPEFLTYFQNEAQLEKSRLLSDRFSAERPKGSFSTLEIQRTEQGDSAMYLCASSLTPSTADRYTIYFGEGSWLTVV.

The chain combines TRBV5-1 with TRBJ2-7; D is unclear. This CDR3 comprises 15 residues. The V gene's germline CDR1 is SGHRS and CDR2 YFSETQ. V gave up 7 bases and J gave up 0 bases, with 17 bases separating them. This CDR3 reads CASGTGPAYSYEQYF. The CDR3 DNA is TGCGCCAGCGGCACCGGGCCCGCCTACTCCTACGAGCAGTACTTC.

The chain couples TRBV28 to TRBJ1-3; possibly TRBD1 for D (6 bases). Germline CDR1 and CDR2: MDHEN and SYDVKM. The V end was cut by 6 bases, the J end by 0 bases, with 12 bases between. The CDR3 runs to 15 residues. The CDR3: CASSPTGHSGNTIYF. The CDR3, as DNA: TGTGCCAGCAGCCCCACAGGGCACTCTGGAAACACCATATATTTT.

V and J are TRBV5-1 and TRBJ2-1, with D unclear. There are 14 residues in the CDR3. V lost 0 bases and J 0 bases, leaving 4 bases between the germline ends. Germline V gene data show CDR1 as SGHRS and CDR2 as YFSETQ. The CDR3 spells CASSLDNSYNEQFF. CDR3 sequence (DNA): TGCGCCAGCAGCTTGGATAACTCCTACAATGAGCAGTTCTTC.

The DNA of the CDR3 is TGTGCCAGCAGTCCCAAGGGGGGTTGGGCCAACGTCCTGACTTTC. Translated: CASSPKGGWANVLTF. The J gene is TRBJ2-6, the V gene TRBV28, with D perhaps being TRBD1 or TRBD2 (6 bases each). In germline, CDR1 is MDHEN, CDR2 SYDVKM. Trimming left V 5 bases short and J 5 bases short, with 13 bases between. The CDR3 covers 15 residues.

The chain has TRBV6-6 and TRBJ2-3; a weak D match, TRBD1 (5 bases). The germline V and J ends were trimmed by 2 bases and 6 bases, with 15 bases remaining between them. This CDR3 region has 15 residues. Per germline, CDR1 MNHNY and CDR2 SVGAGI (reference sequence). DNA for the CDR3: TGTGCCAGCAGTTACGGCCCGAACAGGTTTGATACGCAGTATTTT. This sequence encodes CASSYGPNRFDTQYF.

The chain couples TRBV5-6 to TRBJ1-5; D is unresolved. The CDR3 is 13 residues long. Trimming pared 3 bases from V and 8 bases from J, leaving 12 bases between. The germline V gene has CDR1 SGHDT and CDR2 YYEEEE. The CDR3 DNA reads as TGTGCCAGCAGCTATCGGACGGGAGAGCCCCAGCATTTT. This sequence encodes CASSYRTGEPQHF.

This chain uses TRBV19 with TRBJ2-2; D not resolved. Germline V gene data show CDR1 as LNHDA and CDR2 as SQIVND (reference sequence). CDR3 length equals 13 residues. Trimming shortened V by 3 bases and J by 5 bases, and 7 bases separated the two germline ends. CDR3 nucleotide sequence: TGTGCCAGTAGTATCTGGAGTACCGGGGAGCTGTTTTTT. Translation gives CASSIWSTGELFF.

The CDR3 region is CASSYAQNTGELFF. The DNA of the CDR3 is TGTGCCAGCAGTTACGCCCAGAACACCGGGGAGCTGTTTTTT. This rearrangement joins TRBV6-5 to TRBJ2-2; unclear D gene. The CDR3 is 14 residues long. The V end was cut by 2 bases, the J end by 1 base, with 5 bases between. Germline-derived CDR1 and CDR2 are MNHEY and SVGAGI.

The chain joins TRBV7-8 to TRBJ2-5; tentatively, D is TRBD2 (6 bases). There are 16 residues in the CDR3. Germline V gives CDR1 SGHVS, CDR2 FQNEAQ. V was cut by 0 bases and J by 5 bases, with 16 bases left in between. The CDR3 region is CASSLAVGGIGETQYF. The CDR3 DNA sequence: TGTGCCAGCAGCTTAGCCGTTGGCGGGATAGGGGAGACCCAGTACTTC.

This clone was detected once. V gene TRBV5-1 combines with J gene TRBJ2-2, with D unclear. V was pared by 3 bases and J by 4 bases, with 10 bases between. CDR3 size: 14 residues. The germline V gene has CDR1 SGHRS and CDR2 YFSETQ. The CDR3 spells CASSYEAGTGELFF. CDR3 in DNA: TGCGCCAGCAGCTACGAGGCTGGCACCGGGGAGCTGTTTTTT.